This record covers a single T cell receptor (beta chain). Trimming at V came to 6 bases and at J to 0 bases, leaving 6 bases not matched to a gene. This CDR3 has 16 residues. CDR1 and CDR2 from the germline V gene are MGHRA and YSYEKL. The data are from a study of blood T cell repertoires in COVID-19. Clones were sequenced by immunoSEQ multiplex PCR, and TCRdb holds only the in-frame ones, with some missing. The sample carries about 240,000 clones, approximately 90% recorded once. This TCR came from a woman aged 35 to 49 who had recovered from COVID-19. The rearrangement joins TRBV4-1 to TRBJ2-4; 9 nucleotides match TRBD2. The sequencing input was peripheral blood. This chain's CDR3 is CASSQPLAGAKNIQYF. In DNA form, the CDR3 reads TGCGCCAGCAGTCAGCCACTAGCGGGAGCCAAAAACATTCAGTACTTC.